The TCR beta chain under discussion was sequenced for a study of T-cell reconstitution after alpha-beta-depleted transplantation in children. For TCRbeta, the library was prepared with unique molecular identifiers. TCRdb called the PCR reads again in MiXCR, with one record for every CDR3 protein. The data contain 150,000 to 250,000 distinct CDR3 sequences, roughly 15% of them singletons. At least ten counts were recorded for this clonotype. The sequencing here drew on PBMCs from the stem cell graft donor, taken from the stem cell graft. This receptor was identified in a human donor who donated a stem cell graft to a child with acute lymphoblastic leukemia.

CDR3 sequence: CSARARDSGGYF. CDR3 nucleotide sequence: TGCAGTGCTAGAGCCCGGGACTCCGGGGGGTATTTT. The rearrangement joins TRBV20-1 to TRBJ2-3; D is possibly TRBD2 (6 bases). The CDR3 sequence is 12 residues long. Trimming took 1 base from V and 14 from J, leaving 16 bases between them. Germline loops: CDR1 DFQATT, CDR2 SNEGSKA (reference sequence).